This T cell receptor (beta chain) comes out of a study of graft-versus-host responses after intestinal transplantation. On the study more broadly: Recipients had multivisceral, liver-intestinal, or isolated intestinal transplants. The recipients all started with anti-thymocyte globulin induction and then took tacrolimus and steroids for 3 to 4 years.

For this clone: Antigen: not known.

Points from the study as a whole: Recipient marrow contained GvH clones, some of which appeared first in ileum or blood.

The V and J ends lost 6 bases and 2 bases respectively, with 8 bases between them. Germline V gene lookup returns CDR1 GTSNPN and CDR2 SVGIG (reference sequence). This CDR3 comprises 13 residues. The method was immunoSEQ multiplex PCR; TCRdb's version includes in-frame clones alone and lacks a portion of them. Of more than 45,000 clones in the sample, around 90% were seen once. The chain uses TRBV30 and TRBJ1-6; D remains unclear. Here the sequenced sample was PBMCs, taken around 120 days after intestinal transplantation. This sequence originates from a human patient who received an intestinal transplant, so some T cells may come from the graft donor. CDR3 sequence reads: CACGRTYNSPLHF. The DNA of the CDR3 is TGTGCCTGCGGACGGACCTATAATTCACCCCTCCACTTT.